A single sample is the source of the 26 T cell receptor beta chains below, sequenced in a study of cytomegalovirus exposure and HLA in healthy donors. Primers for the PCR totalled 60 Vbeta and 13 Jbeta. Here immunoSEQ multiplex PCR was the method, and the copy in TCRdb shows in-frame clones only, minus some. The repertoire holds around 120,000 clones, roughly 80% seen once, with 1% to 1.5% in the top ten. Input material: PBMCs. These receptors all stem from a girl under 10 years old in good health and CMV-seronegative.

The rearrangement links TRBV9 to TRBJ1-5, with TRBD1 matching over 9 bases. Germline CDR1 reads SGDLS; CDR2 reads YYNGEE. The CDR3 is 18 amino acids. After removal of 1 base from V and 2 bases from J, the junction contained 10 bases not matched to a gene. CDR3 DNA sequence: TGTGCCAGCAGCGTAAATGGGACAGGGAGGGTTCGCAATCAGCCCCAGCATTTT. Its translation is CASSVNGTGRVRNQPQHF.

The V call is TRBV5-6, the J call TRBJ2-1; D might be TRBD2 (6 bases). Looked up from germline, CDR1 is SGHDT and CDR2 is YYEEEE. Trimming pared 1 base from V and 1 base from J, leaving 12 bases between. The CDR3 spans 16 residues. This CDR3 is CASSLFAGRSYNEQFF. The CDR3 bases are TGTGCCAGCAGCTTGTTTGCAGGGAGGTCCTACAATGAGCAGTTCTTC.

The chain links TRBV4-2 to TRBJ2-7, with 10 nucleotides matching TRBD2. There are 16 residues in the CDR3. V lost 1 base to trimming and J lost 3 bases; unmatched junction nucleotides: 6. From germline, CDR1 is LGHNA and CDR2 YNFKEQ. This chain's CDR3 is CASSQVRAGGLYEQYF. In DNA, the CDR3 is TGTGCCAGCAGCCAAGTCCGAGCGGGAGGGCTCTACGAGCAGTACTTC.

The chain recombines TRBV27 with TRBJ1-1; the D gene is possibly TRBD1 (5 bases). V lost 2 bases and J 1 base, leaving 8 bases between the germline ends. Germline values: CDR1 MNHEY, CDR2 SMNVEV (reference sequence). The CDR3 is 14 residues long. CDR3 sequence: CASSLRQGNTEAFF. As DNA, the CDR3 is TGTGCCAGCAGTTTACGTCAGGGGAACACTGAAGCTTTCTTT.

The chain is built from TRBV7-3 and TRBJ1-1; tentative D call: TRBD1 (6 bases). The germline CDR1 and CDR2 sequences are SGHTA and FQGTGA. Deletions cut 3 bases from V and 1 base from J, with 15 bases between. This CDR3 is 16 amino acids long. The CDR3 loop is CASSFRGTEGNTEAFF. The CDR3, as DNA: TGTGCCAGCAGCTTCAGGGGTACTGAAGGGAACACTGAAGCTTTCTTT.

CDR3 in DNA: TGCGCCAGCAGCCCCCGCGGGCAGGGGAGCACTGAAGCTTTCTTT. As protein: CASSPRGQGSTEAFF. The chain joins TRBV5-1 to TRBJ1-1; TRBD1 might be the D (6 bases). The CDR3 length is 15 residues. In germline, CDR1 is SGHRS, CDR2 YFSETQ. The V gene lost 4 bases and the J gene lost 4 bases, with 17 bases spanning the gap.

The DNA of the CDR3 is TGTGCCAGCAGTACCGGGACTAGCGGGGGCCTCCGCTACGAGCAGTACTTC. Translated: CASSTGTSGGLRYEQYF. This chain links TRBV5-6 with TRBJ2-7; 14 nucleotides align to TRBD2. The CDR3 is made up of 17 amino acids. With V trimmed by 5 bases and J by 3 bases, 10 bases remained unmatched. Germline loops: CDR1 SGHDT, CDR2 YYEEEE.

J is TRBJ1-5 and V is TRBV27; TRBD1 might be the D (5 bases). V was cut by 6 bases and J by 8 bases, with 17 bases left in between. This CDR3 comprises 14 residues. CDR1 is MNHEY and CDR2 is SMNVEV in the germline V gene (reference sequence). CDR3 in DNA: TGTGCCAGCAGCCTCTGGGCAGGGATGAAGCCCCAGCATTTT. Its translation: CASSLWAGMKPQHF.

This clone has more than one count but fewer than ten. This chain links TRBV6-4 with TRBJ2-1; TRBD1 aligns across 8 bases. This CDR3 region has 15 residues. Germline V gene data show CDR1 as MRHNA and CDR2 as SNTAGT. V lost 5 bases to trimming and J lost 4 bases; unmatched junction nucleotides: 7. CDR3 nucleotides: TGTGCCAGCAGTAAGGGACAGGAACTATACAATGAGCAGTTCTTC. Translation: CASSKGQELYNEQFF.

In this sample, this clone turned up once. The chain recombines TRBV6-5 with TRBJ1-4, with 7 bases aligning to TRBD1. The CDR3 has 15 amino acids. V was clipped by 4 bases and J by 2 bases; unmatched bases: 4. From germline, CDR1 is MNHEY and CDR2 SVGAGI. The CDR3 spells CASSFWTGTNEKLFF. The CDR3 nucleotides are TGTGCCAGCAGTTTTTGGACAGGCACTAATGAAAAACTGTTTTTT.

For the CDR3, the DNA is TGTGCCAGCAGCCTCTCCGGGTATGGCTACACCTTC. This encodes CASSLSGYGYTF. The V and J genes are TRBV9 and TRBJ1-2; D is ambiguous. V lost 4 bases and J lost 5, with 9 bases in between. The CDR3 is 12 amino acids. From germline, CDR1 is SGDLS and CDR2 YYNGEE.

CDR3 in amino acids: CASTHSRAGGGYEQYF. The CDR3 DNA reads as TGTGCCAGCACCCATTCGCGAGCGGGAGGGGGGTACGAGCAGTACTTC. The chain links TRBV28 to TRBJ2-7, with 10 nucleotides matching TRBD2. V was clipped by 7 bases and J by 4 bases; unmatched bases: 13. The CDR3 totals 16 residues. Germline V gives CDR1 MDHEN, CDR2 SYDVKM.

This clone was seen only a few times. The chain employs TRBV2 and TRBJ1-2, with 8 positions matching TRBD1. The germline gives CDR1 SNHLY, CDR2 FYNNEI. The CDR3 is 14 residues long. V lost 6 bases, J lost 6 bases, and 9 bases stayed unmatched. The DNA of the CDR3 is TGTGCCAGCAGCTATTCCTACAGGGGGGATGGCTACACCTTC. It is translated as CASSYSYRGDGYTF.

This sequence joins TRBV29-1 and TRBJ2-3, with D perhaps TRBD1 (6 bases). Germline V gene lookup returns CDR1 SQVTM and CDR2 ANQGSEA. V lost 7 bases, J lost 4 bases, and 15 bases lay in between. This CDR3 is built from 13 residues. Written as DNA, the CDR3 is TGCAGCGCGACAGGAGGCTTGGCAGATACGCAGTATTTT. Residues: CSATGGLADTQYF.

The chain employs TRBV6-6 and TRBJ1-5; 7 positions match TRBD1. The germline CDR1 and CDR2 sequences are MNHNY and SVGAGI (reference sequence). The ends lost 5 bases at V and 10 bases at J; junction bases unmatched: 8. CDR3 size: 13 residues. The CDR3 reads CASSGQGELPQHF. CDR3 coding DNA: TGTGCCAGCAGTGGGCAGGGGGAATTACCCCAGCATTTT.

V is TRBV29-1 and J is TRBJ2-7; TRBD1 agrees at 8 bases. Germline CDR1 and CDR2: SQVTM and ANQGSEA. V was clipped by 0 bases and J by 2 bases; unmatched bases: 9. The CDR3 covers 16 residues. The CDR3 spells CSVEDLRGTGPYEQYF. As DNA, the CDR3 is TGCAGCGTTGAAGATCTTCGGGGGACAGGACCCTACGAGCAGTACTTC.

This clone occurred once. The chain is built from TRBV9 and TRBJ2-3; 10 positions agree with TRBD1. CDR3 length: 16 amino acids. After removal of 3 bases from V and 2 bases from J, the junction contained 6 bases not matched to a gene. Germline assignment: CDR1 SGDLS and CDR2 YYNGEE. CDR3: CASSGGTGVLTDTQYF. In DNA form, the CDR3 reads TGTGCCAGCAGCGGGGGGACAGGGGTCCTCACAGATACGCAGTATTTT.

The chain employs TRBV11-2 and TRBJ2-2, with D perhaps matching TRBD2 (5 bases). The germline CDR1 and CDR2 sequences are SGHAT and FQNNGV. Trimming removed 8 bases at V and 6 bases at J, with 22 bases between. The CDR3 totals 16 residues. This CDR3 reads CASRMGTGELPGELFF. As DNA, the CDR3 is TGTGCCAGCCGTATGGGCACCGGGGAACTCCCCGGGGAGCTGTTTTTT.

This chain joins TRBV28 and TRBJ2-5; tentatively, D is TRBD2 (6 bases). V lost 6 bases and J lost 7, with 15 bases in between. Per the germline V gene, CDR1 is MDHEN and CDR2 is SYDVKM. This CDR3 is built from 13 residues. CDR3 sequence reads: CASRPSVGWTQYF. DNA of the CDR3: TGTGCCAGCAGACCTAGCGTAGGATGGACCCAGTACTTC.

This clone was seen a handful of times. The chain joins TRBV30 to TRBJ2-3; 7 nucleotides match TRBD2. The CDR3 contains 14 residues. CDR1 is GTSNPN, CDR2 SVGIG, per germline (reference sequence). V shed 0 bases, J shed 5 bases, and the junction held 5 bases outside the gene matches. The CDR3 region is CAWSVLGGIDTQYF. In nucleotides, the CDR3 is TGTGCCTGGAGTGTACTCGGGGGGATAGATACGCAGTATTTT.

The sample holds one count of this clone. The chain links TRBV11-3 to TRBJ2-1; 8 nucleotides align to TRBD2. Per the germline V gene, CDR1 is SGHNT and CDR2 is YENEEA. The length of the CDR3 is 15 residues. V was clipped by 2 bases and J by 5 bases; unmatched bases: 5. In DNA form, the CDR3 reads TGTGCCAGCAGCTTACGTAGCGGGGAAAACAATGAGCAGTTCTTC. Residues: CASSLRSGENNEQFF.

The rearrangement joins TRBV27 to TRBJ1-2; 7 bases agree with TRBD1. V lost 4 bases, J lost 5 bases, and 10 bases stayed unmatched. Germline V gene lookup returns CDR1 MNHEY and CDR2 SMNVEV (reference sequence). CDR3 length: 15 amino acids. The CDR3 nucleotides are TGTGCCAGCAGTTCCTTAGACAGGGTACCATATGGCTACACCTTC. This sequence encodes CASSSLDRVPYGYTF.

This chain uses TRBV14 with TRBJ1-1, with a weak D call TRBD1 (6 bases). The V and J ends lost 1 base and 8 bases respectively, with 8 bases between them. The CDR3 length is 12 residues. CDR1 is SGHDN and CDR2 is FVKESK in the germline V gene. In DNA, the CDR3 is TGTGCCAGCAGCCAAGTAAGGGGGGAAGCTTTCTTT. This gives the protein CASSQVRGEAFF.

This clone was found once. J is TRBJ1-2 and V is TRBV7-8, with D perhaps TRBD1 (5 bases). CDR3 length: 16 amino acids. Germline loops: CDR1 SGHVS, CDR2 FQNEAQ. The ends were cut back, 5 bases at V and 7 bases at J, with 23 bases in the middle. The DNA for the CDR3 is TGTGCCAGCAGCGGCCCGGGTGGGGCCCGTTCCGGTGGCTACACCTTC. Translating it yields CASSGPGGARSGGYTF. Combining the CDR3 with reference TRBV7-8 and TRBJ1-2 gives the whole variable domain GAGVSQSPRYKVAKRGQDVALRCDPISGHVSLFWYQQALGQGPEFLTYFQNEAQLDKSGLPSDRFFAERPEGSVSTLKIQRTQQEDSAVYLCASSGPGGARSGGYTFGSGTRLTVV.

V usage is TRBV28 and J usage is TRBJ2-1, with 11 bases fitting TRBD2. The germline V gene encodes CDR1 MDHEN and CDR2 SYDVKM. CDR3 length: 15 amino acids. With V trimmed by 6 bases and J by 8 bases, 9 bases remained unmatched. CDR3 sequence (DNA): TGTGCCAGCAGGGCTAGCGGGAGGAGTAGGGATGAGCAGTTCTTC. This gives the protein CASRASGRSRDEQFF.

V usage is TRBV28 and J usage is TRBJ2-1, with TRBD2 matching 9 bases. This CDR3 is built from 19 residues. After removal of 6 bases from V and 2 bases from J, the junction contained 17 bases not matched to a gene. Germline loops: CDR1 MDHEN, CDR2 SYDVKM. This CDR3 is CASSGSSLSGSGAYNEQFF. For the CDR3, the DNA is TGTGCCAGCAGCGGCAGCTCCCTTAGCGGGAGTGGTGCCTACAATGAGCAGTTCTTC.